Reported below is one TCR beta chain. It was RNA transcripts that yielded the amplified TCR beta CDR3 regions. First-round RT-PCR targeting the TCR CDR3 was performed with the HTBI primer set. TCRdb independently ran MiXCR on the multiplex PCR reads; one entry per CDR3 protein. The repertoire holds 350,000 to 450,000 distinct CDR3 sequences, around 14% seen once, with approximately 11% in the top ten. This entry belongs to a study of T cells in Graves' hyperthyroidism and ophthalmopathy. Study-wide context: Peripheral blood collection took place at initial diagnosis, before any treatment.

The CDR3 loop spans 13 amino acids. V shed 6 bases, J shed 7 bases, and the junction held 8 bases outside the gene matches. This chain connects TRBV12-3 or TRBV12-4 to TRBJ1-2; TRBD1 matches 7 bases. The specimen was blood. The receptor was isolated from an older woman with Graves' hyperthyroidism. The CDR3 nucleotides read TGTGCCAGCAGCCGGGACAGCATCCTTGGCTACACCTTC. It yields the protein CASSRDSILGYTF.